Each of the 30 T cell receptor beta chains below was sequenced from the same sample in a study of blood T cell repertoires in COVID-19. The method was immunoSEQ multiplex PCR; TCRdb's version includes in-frame clones alone and lacks a portion of them. The table lists more than 300,000 clones, 90% to 95% of them singletons. The material sequenced was peripheral blood. The receptors originated from a young woman who had recovered from COVID-19.

V is TRBV24-1 and J is TRBJ1-5, with 8 bases matching TRBD1. This CDR3 has 14 residues. In germline, CDR1 is KGHDR, CDR2 SFDVKD. Unmatched junction bases numbered 6, after V lost 5 bases and J lost 7 bases. CDR3 sequence (DNA): TGTGCCACCAGTGCCCACACAGGGGGGCAGCCCCAGCATTTT. The encoded protein is CATSAHTGGQPQHF.

The chain uses TRBV4-2 and TRBJ1-1; 8 nucleotides align to TRBD1. V shed 6 bases, J shed 2 bases, and the junction held 8 bases outside the gene matches. This CDR3 region has 15 residues. Germline CDR1 and CDR2: LGHNA and YNFKEQ. The CDR3 nucleotides are TGTGCCAGCAGTCGAACAGGGGGGCGTAACACTGAAGCTTTCTTT. Protein: CASSRTGGRNTEAFF.

This clone has only one observation. V and J are TRBV7-8 and TRBJ2-5; 13 bases map to TRBD2. J was trimmed by 4 bases and V by 3 bases; bases with no gene match: 2. Germline CDR1 reads SGHVS; CDR2 reads FQNEAQ. The CDR3 sequence is 15 residues long. The CDR3 is CASSFRTSGRETQYF. DNA for the CDR3: TGTGCCAGCAGCTTTAGGACTAGCGGGAGAGAGACCCAGTACTTC. The variable domain in full, completed from reference TRBV7-8 and TRBJ2-5, reads GAGVSQSPRYKVAKRGQDVALRCDPISGHVSLFWYQQALGQGPEFLTYFQNEAQLDKSGLPSDRFFAERPEGSVSTLKIQRTQQEDSAVYLCASSFRTSGRETQYFGPGTRLLVL.

This clone was picked up one time. This sequence joins TRBV24-1 and TRBJ2-1; TRBD2 matches at 11 bases. Germline CDR1 and CDR2: KGHDR and SFDVKD. The CDR3 runs 16 residues. V lost 2 bases and J lost 5; bases outside the gene matches: 4. The CDR3 nucleotides are TGTGCCACCAGTGATTCGATGACTAGCGGGAACAATGAGCAGTTCTTC. It codes for CATSDSMTSGNNEQFF.

This chain connects TRBV24-1 to TRBJ1-2, with 9 bases that match TRBD1. The CDR3 is 16 amino acids. The V gene end was trimmed by 4 bases and the J gene end by 6 bases; junction bases not matched to a gene: 11. CDR1 and CDR2 from the germline V gene are KGHDR and SFDVKD. The DNA of the CDR3 is TGTGCCACCAGTGAGCCCTCCGGACAGGGGTTGGATGGCTACACCTTC. This gives the protein CATSEPSGQGLDGYTF.

The gene calls are TRBV7-6 and TRBJ2-3; maybe TRBD1 (5 bases). V was pared by 1 base and J by 0 bases, with 17 bases between. Germline-derived CDR1 and CDR2 are SGHVS and FNYEAQ. This CDR3 region has 18 residues. As DNA, the CDR3 is TGTGCCAGCAGCTTAGTCAGGATATGGCAGGGAAGCACAGATACGCAGTATTTT. It yields the protein CASSLVRIWQGSTDTQYF.

A word on this clone: One end of the junction is discordant with germline, which a read error may explain. The sample has other DNA sequences that encode this CDR3 too. J is TRBJ1-2 and V is TRBV19; 7 bases map to TRBD1. This CDR3 has 15 amino acids. Germline CDR1 is LNHDA and CDR2 is SQIVND (reference sequence). Written as DNA, the CDR3 is TGCGCCAGTAGGATAGGACAGGCTTCCTACTATGGCTACACCTTC. Protein product: CASRIGQASYYGYTF.

V usage is TRBV24-1 and J usage is TRBJ1-4, with 10 bases that match TRBD1. The CDR3 has 15 residues. V shed 4 bases and J 6 bases; nucleotides not matched to a gene: 4. CDR1 and CDR2 (germline): KGHDR, SFDVKD. CDR3 sequence: CATSETGTGDEKLFF. The DNA of the CDR3 is TGTGCCACCAGTGAAACCGGGACAGGGGATGAAAAACTGTTTTTT.

Only one count was recorded for this clone. The chain recombines TRBV3-1 (or the pseudogene TRBV3-2) with TRBJ2-3; 7 bases map to TRBD2. Looked up from germline, CDR1 is LGHDT and CDR2 is YNNKEL (reference sequence). The CDR3 covers 14 residues. The V gene end was trimmed by 4 bases and the J gene end by 4 bases; junction bases not matched to a gene: 5. CDR3 loop: CASSLAGYSDTQYF. As DNA, the CDR3 is TGTGCCAGCAGCCTAGCGGGTTATTCAGATACGCAGTATTTT.

The gene calls are TRBV7-9 and TRBJ2-3, with 11 bases lining up with TRBD2. Per germline, CDR1 SEHNR and CDR2 FQNEAQ (reference sequence). The CDR3 totals 15 residues. V lost 2 bases, J lost 4 bases, and 2 bases stayed unmatched. The CDR3 loop is CASSLSSGRSDTQYF. CDR3 DNA sequence: TGTGCCAGCAGCTTATCTAGCGGGAGGTCAGATACGCAGTATTTT.

The V gene is TRBV18, the J gene TRBJ2-1; 7 bases agree with TRBD1. Trimming took 3 bases from V and 7 from J; bases not matched to a gene: 9. There are 15 residues in the CDR3. Germline values: CDR1 KGHSH, CDR2 LQKENI. CDR3 in DNA: TGTGCCAGCTCACCCGGGCAGGGGGTTGGGAATGAGCAGTTCTTC. Its translation: CASSPGQGVGNEQFF.

This chain uses TRBV3-1 (or the pseudogene TRBV3-2) with TRBJ2-1, with 10 bases identical to TRBD2. The CDR3 is 17 residues long. The J segment lost 4 bases and the V segment lost 5 bases, leaving 11 bases of the junction unmatched. CDR1 and CDR2 (germline): LGHDT, YNNKEL (reference sequence). This CDR3 is CASSDLAGVLIYNEQFF. CDR3 in DNA: TGTGCCAGCAGCGATCTAGCGGGAGTCCTTATTTACAATGAGCAGTTCTTC.

The rearrangement uses TRBV9 and TRBJ2-2; D possibly corresponds to TRBD1 (6 bases). The CDR3 has 15 amino acids. CDR1 is SGDLS, CDR2 YYNGEE, per germline. The germline V and J ends were trimmed by 2 bases and 7 bases, with 15 bases remaining between them. CDR3 sequence (DNA): TGTGCCAGCAGCGTTTCAGGGGAGCGTAGCGGGGAGCTGTTTTTT. Its protein product is CASSVSGERSGELFF.

This clone was picked up a small number of times. The CDR3 bases are TGTGCCAGCAGCTTAGGGGACAGCCGGCTCAATGAGCAGTTCTTC. This sequence encodes CASSLGDSRLNEQFF. The J gene is TRBJ2-1, the V gene TRBV7-9, with TRBD1 matching 7 bases. Trimming cost V 1 base and J 6 bases; bases outside gene matches: 6. Per the germline V gene, CDR1 is SEHNR and CDR2 is FQNEAQ (reference sequence). The CDR3 is 15 residues long.

This clone was picked up one time. The chain uses TRBV5-5 and TRBJ1-5; D gene ambiguous. Germline values: CDR1 SGHKS, CDR2 YYEKEE (reference sequence). Trimming took 0 bases from V and 0 from J, leaving 7 bases between them. The length of the CDR3 is 15 residues. CDR3 bases: TGTGCCAGCAGCTTGGCCAGACATAGCAATCAGCCCCAGCATTTT. Encoded protein: CASSLARHSNQPQHF.

This chain connects TRBV3-1 (or the pseudogene TRBV3-2) to TRBJ2-1; 9 bases are a match to TRBD2. Unmatched junction bases numbered 4, after V lost 1 base and J lost 0 bases. The CDR3 is 17 amino acids. From germline, CDR1 is LGHDT and CDR2 YNNKEL (reference sequence). CDR3 coding DNA: TGTGCCAGCAGCCAAGGGATGACTAGCGGCTCCTACAATGAGCAGTTCTTC. Translation gives CASSQGMTSGSYNEQFF.

The rearrangement joins TRBV27 to TRBJ2-7, with TRBD1 matching 11 bases. The V gene's germline CDR1 is MNHEY and CDR2 SMNVEV (reference sequence). J gave up 6 bases and V 2 bases, and 3 bases lay outside the gene matches. This CDR3 comprises 14 residues. This chain's CDR3 is CASSLAGTGGEQYV. CDR3 nucleotides: TGTGCCAGCAGTTTAGCGGGGACAGGGGGCGAGCAGTACGTC.

This chain uses TRBV19 with TRBJ1-2; tentatively, D is TRBD1 (5 bases). Looked up from germline, CDR1 is LNHDA and CDR2 is SQIVND (reference sequence). The CDR3 has 14 residues. Between the trimmed V and J ends, which lost 3 bases and 2 bases, there was a span of 10 bases. For the CDR3, the DNA is TGTGCCAGTAGTATTTGGGGGGAGAACTATGGCTACACCTTC. Translating gives CASSIWGENYGYTF.

The rearrangement joins TRBV6-1 to TRBJ2-7, with a tentative D call TRBD1 (6 bases). V gave up 2 bases and J gave up 6 bases, with 11 bases separating them. CDR3 size: 13 residues. Looked up from germline, CDR1 is MNHNS and CDR2 is SASEGT. In nucleotides, the CDR3 is TGTGCCAGCAGTGAAAGGGGGATCGGCGAGCAGTACGTC. Translating it yields CASSERGIGEQYV.

This chain uses TRBV5-6 with TRBJ1-5; D is perhaps TRBD1 (6 bases). The ends were cut back, 4 bases at V and 6 bases at J, with 17 bases in the middle. The CDR3 covers 15 residues. Germline V gene lookup returns CDR1 SGHDT and CDR2 YYEEEE. CDR3 sequence (DNA): TGTGCCAGCAGCCAAGGTGGGGGCTTAGGTCAGCCCCAGCATTTT. Translating gives CASSQGGGLGQPQHF. Complete variable domain (other parts from reference TRBV5-6 and TRBJ1-5): DAGVTQSPTHLIKTRGQQVTLRCSPKSGHDTVSWYQQALGQGPQFIFQYYEEEERQRGNFPDRFSGHQFPNYSSELNVNALLLGDSALYLCASSQGGGLGQPQHFGDGTRLSIL.

The V call is TRBV3-1 (or the pseudogene TRBV3-2), the J call TRBJ2-7; D remains unclear. V gave up 4 bases and J gave up 0 bases, with 19 bases separating them. CDR3 size: 17 residues. Looked up from germline, CDR1 is LGHDT and CDR2 is YNNKEL (reference sequence). The CDR3 protein is CASSPINSRVSSYEQYV. The CDR3 nucleotides read TGTGCCAGCAGCCCGATTAATTCTCGGGTTAGCTCCTACGAGCAGTACGTC.

V gene TRBV4-3 combines with J gene TRBJ1-2; 9 bases are a match to TRBD1. CDR1 is LGHNA, CDR2 YSLEER, per germline. The trim removed 4 bases at V and 4 bases at J, leaving 10 bases unmatched. The CDR3 contains 16 residues. CDR3: CASSPWWRDRAYGYTF. The DNA of the CDR3 is TGCGCCAGCAGCCCCTGGTGGCGGGACAGGGCCTATGGCTACACCTTC.

The CDR3 loop is CASSPLDGQGNTGELFF. The CDR3 DNA is TGTGCCAGCAGCCCACTCGACGGACAGGGGAACACCGGGGAGCTGTTTTTT. This sequence joins TRBV11-3 and TRBJ2-2; 8 positions agree with TRBD1. Germline loops: CDR1 SGHNT, CDR2 YENEEA. The CDR3 has 17 amino acids. V trimming: 5 bases; J trimming: 1 base; junction bases outside the gene matches: 9.

The genes are TRBV19 and TRBJ1-5; D is possibly TRBD1 (5 bases). Per germline, CDR1 LNHDA and CDR2 SQIVND (reference sequence). This CDR3 spans 16 amino acids. Trimming removed 7 bases at V and 5 bases at J, with 21 bases between. The CDR3 sequence is CASKGVGQGLDQPQHF. The CDR3 DNA is TGTGCCAGTAAGGGTGTGGGGCAGGGCCTAGATCAGCCCCAGCATTTT.

This clone was seen a handful of times. The chain recombines TRBV5-4 with TRBJ1-1; 9 bases map to TRBD1. V trimming: 4 bases; J trimming: 1 base; junction bases outside the gene matches: 8. Germline CDR1 SGHNT, CDR2 YYREEE (reference sequence). The CDR3 sequence is 16 residues long. In DNA, the CDR3 is TGTGCCAGCAGCCCGGGACAGGGCAAAGGGAACACTGAAGCTTTCTTT. This gives the protein CASSPGQGKGNTEAFF.

The chain joins TRBV5-6 to TRBJ1-2, with 7 bases aligning to TRBD1. V lost 2 bases, J lost 4 bases, and 11 bases stayed unmatched. The CDR3 consists of 16 residues. The germline gives CDR1 SGHDT, CDR2 YYEEEE. The CDR3, as DNA: TGTGCCAGCAGCTTACCGCAACTATACAGGGGCTATGGCTACACCTTC. Translation: CASSLPQLYRGYGYTF.

The gene calls are TRBV5-1 and TRBJ1-1; TRBD1 agrees at 9 bases. Germline V gene sequence: CDR1 SGHRS, CDR2 YFSETQ. The J segment lost 11 bases and the V segment lost 7 bases, leaving 12 bases of the junction unmatched. This CDR3 region has 13 residues. The CDR3 sequence is CASGTGQGECAFF. In nucleotides, the CDR3 is TGCGCCAGCGGGACGGGACAGGGCGAATGCGCTTTCTTT.

The CDR3 reads CACQGAGNTIYF. The CDR3 nucleotides read TGTGCCTGTCAGGGGGCTGGAAACACCATATATTTT. The V call is TRBV30, the J call TRBJ1-3; 7 nucleotides align to TRBD1. This CDR3 region has 12 residues. After removal of 6 bases from V and 2 bases from J, the junction contained 1 base not matched to a gene. CDR1 and CDR2 (germline): GTSNPN, SVGIG (reference sequence).

The CDR3 spells CASSPYLGQGSTEAFF. The CDR3 region has the DNA TGTGCCAGCAGCCCCTATTTGGGACAGGGTTCCACTGAAGCTTTCTTT. The rearrangement joins TRBV28 to TRBJ1-1; 9 bases fit TRBD1. The CDR3 contains 16 residues. Germline CDR1 is MDHEN and CDR2 is SYDVKM. J lost 4 bases, V lost 6 bases, and 12 bases had no gene match.

The chain uses TRBV7-8 and TRBJ1-5; D is possibly TRBD1 (6 bases). The V end lost 4 bases, the J end lost 1 base, and 20 bases lay between the germline ends. The CDR3 has 18 amino acids. Germline assignment: CDR1 SGHVS and CDR2 FQNEAQ. The CDR3 DNA is TGTGCCAGCAGCTCCCTGACCCCGACAGGAATAAGCAATCAGCCCCAGCATTTT. This gives the protein CASSSLTPTGISNQPQHF.